The next 24 T cell receptor beta chains were all read from a single sample in a study of CD8 T cells in ankylosing spondylitis (dated by TCRdb to 2015 to 2018). Library generation was performed with 5' RACE. TCRdb names Illumina HiSeq 2500 as the instrument used. The raw public reads went through TCRdb reprocessing: fastp at Q25, MiXCR clone calling, in-frame beta chains kept. Entries are consolidated by CDR3 protein sequence, retaining the most common genes and DNA. In this sample the table shows some 120,000 distinct CDR3 sequences, roughly 7.3% of which occur a single time. Jointly, the top ten make up 10% to 15% of the sample. The sequencing input was blood, either unsorted or a sorted T cell fraction (not recorded which). These receptors were obtained from a male donor with ankylosing spondylitis or in good health (not recorded which).

This clonotype was recorded many times. The rearrangement joins TRBV11-2 to TRBJ2-1; D might be TRBD1 or TRBD2, each matching 5 bases. The length of the CDR3 is 21 residues. Germline-derived CDR1 and CDR2 are SGHAT and FQNNGV. V was clipped by 1 base and J by 12 bases, with 37 bases between them. CDR3 nucleotide sequence: TGTGCCAGCAGCTTAGTAGGTTTGGTTAGGCTAGCTGAAGGGGCAACAATGGGGCAGTTCTTC. Its protein product is CASSLVGLVRLAEGATMGQFF.

This clonotype has at least ten counts. The chain employs TRBV4-3 and TRBJ1-1; D unresolved. Trimming left V 1 base short and J 12 bases short, with 21 bases between. Germline V lookup: CDR1 LGHNA, CDR2 YSLEER. This CDR3 spans 15 amino acids. For the CDR3, the DNA is TGCGCCAGCAGCCAAGTATCCGGGCCTCTACTCGGGACTTTCTTT. This translates into CASSQVSGPLLGTFF.

Many counts were recorded for this clonotype. V is TRBV20-1 and J is TRBJ2-1; a possible D gene is TRBD1 (5 bases). Germline V CDR1 and CDR2: DFQATT, SNEGSKA (reference sequence). V shed 0 bases and J shed 2 bases, with 11 bases lying between them. CDR3 size: 15 residues. CDR3 residues: CSAREGAFPYNEQFF. The CDR3 coding sequence is TGCAGTGCTAGAGAAGGGGCCTTCCCCTACAATGAGCAGTTCTTC.

This clonotype was observed at least ten times. The J gene is TRBJ2-5, the V gene TRBV30; the match to TRBD1 covers 9 bases. The CDR3 has 12 residues. J was trimmed by 5 bases and V by 5 bases; bases with no gene match: 3. Per germline, CDR1 GTSNPN and CDR2 SVGIG (reference sequence). CDR3 DNA sequence: TGTGCCTGGCGGGACAGGGTGGAGACCCAGTACTTC. This codes for CAWRDRVETQYF.

This clonotype occurred many times. The chain employs TRBV5-1 and TRBJ1-5; the match to TRBD1 covers 7 bases. This CDR3 region has 14 residues. The germline gives CDR1 SGHRS, CDR2 YFSETQ. V shed 2 bases and J 6 bases; nucleotides not matched to a gene: 5. The CDR3 DNA reads as TGCGCCAGCAGCTTAGTTGCAGGGGGTCAGCCCCAGCATTTT. Its protein is CASSLVAGGQPQHF.

This clonotype was found many times. The V and J genes are TRBV5-1 and TRBJ2-3; 9 positions agree with TRBD1. The V gene's germline CDR1 is SGHRS and CDR2 YFSETQ. This CDR3 region has 15 residues. J lost 2 bases, V lost 4 bases, and 5 bases had no gene match. CDR3 in DNA: TGCGCCAGCAGCCGGAGGACAGGGGACACAGATACGCAGTATTTT. Amino acid sequence: CASSRRTGDTDTQYF.

This clonotype was observed a few times. This chain connects TRBV4-3 to TRBJ1-6; D might be TRBD1 (6 bases). CDR1 and CDR2 from the germline V gene are LGHNA and YSLEER. V gave up 0 bases and J gave up 10 bases, with 16 bases separating them. The CDR3 runs to 16 residues. The CDR3 nucleotides are TGCGCCAGCAGCCAAGATAGGAACAGGGTAAAATCACCCCTCCACTTT. Its translation: CASSQDRNRVKSPLHF.

The table lists this clonotype with many counts. The rearrangement uses TRBV12-3 or TRBV12-4 and TRBJ2-7; perhaps TRBD2 as D (6 bases). This CDR3 comprises 15 residues. The V end lost 6 bases, the J end lost 4 bases, and 19 bases lay between the germline ends. This CDR3 reads CASSHPLATKYEQYF. The CDR3 DNA sequence: TGTGCCAGCAGCCATCCCCTAGCGACCAAATACGAGCAGTACTTC.

This clonotype occurred many times. V gene TRBV6-2 or TRBV6-3 combines with J gene TRBJ2-7, with D possibly matching TRBD2 (5 bases). V gave up 6 bases and J gave up 6 bases, with 18 bases separating them. Germline values: CDR1 MNHEY, CDR2 SVGEGT. This CDR3 has 14 residues. The CDR3 DNA follows: TGTGCCAGCAGGAAAGGTCCCTCCGAGGGCGAGCAGTACTTC. Protein: CASRKGPSEGEQYF.

This clonotype was seen repeatedly, ten times or more. V is TRBV12-3 or TRBV12-4 and J is TRBJ2-7; D may be TRBD1 or TRBD2 (5 bases each). The V end lost 5 bases, the J end lost 0 bases, and 11 bases lay between the germline ends. CDR3 size: 14 residues. Written as DNA, the CDR3 is TGTGCCAGCAGTGTTTACGGGACCTCCTACGAGCAGTACTTC. Its protein is CASSVYGTSYEQYF.

In this sample, this clonotype turned up many times. The rearrangement uses TRBV20-1 and TRBJ2-3, with a weak D call TRBD2 (5 bases). This CDR3 is 13 amino acids long. Deletions cut 3 bases from V and 0 bases from J, with 7 bases between. Germline values: CDR1 DFQATT, CDR2 SNEGSKA (reference sequence). The DNA for the CDR3 is TGCAGTGCTAGGGACTCTAGCACAGATACGCAGTATTTT. Residues: CSARDSSTDTQYF.

This clonotype was detected many times. The chain uses TRBV5-1 and TRBJ2-3; 9 bases fit TRBD2. Looked up from germline, CDR1 is SGHRS and CDR2 is YFSETQ. This CDR3 is built from 20 residues. J was trimmed by 1 base and V by 4 bases; bases with no gene match: 19. CDR3 DNA sequence: TGCGCCAGCAGCCGTAGACCCCCCCCAACTAGCGGGCCTCGCACAGATACGCAGTATTTT. The encoded protein is CASSRRPPPTSGPRTDTQYF.

This clonotype came up many times. The chain uses TRBV20-1 and TRBJ2-3, with no clear D. Germline V gene sequence: CDR1 DFQATT, CDR2 SNEGSKA (reference sequence). The CDR3 is 12 amino acids. Trimming removed 0 bases at V and 6 bases at J, with 7 bases between. Here the CDR3 reads CSARDGMDTQYF. For the CDR3, the DNA is TGCAGTGCTAGAGATGGGATGGATACGCAGTATTTT.

V gene TRBV12-3 or TRBV12-4 combines with J gene TRBJ2-7, with D perhaps matching TRBD1 or TRBD2 (5 bases each). The CDR3 totals 15 residues. Trimming pared 8 bases from V and 1 base from J, leaving 18 bases between. CDR3 loop: CASGKGTPGSYEQYF. DNA of the CDR3: TGTGCCAGCGGAAAAGGGACGCCTGGTTCCTACGAGCAGTACTTC.

This clonotype has a count of ten or more. This sequence joins TRBV5-1 and TRBJ1-1; no reliable D call. The CDR3 has 14 residues. The V gene lost 1 base and the J gene lost 4 bases, with 11 bases spanning the gap. The germline CDR1 and CDR2 sequences are SGHRS and YFSETQ. The CDR3: CASSLRLGSTEAFF. The CDR3 DNA follows: TGCGCCAGCAGCTTGAGGTTGGGGTCCACTGAAGCTTTCTTT.

Many counts were recorded for this clonotype. The rearrangement joins TRBV27 to TRBJ2-3, with D maybe TRBD2 (5 bases). CDR1 is MNHEY and CDR2 is SMNVEV in the germline V gene (reference sequence). The CDR3 covers 15 residues. V gave up 6 bases and J gave up 4 bases, with 17 bases separating them. This CDR3 is CASRSGNDRADTQYF. CDR3 bases: TGTGCCAGCAGGTCGGGAAACGATAGGGCAGATACGCAGTATTTT.

Ten or more counts support this clonotype. J is TRBJ2-7 and V is TRBV12-3 or TRBV12-4, with D perhaps TRBD1 (6 bases). Trimming cost V 6 bases and J 4 bases, with 10 bases left between them. The length of the CDR3 is 12 residues. This CDR3 is CASSSQGYEQYF. In DNA form, the CDR3 reads TGTGCCAGCAGCTCACAGGGATACGAGCAGTACTTC.

This clonotype occurred many times. The J gene is TRBJ1-4, the V gene TRBV5-1; D is possibly TRBD1 (5 bases). CDR3 length equals 16 residues. Germline V gene data show CDR1 as SGHRS and CDR2 as YFSETQ. The V and J ends lost 1 base and 3 bases respectively, with 13 bases between them. CDR3 sequence reads: CASSLSGTEPNEKLFF. CDR3 nucleotide sequence: TGCGCCAGCAGCTTGTCTGGGACGGAGCCTAATGAAAAACTGTTTTTT.

The DNA of the CDR3 is TGCAGTGCTAGAGATCTAGCAGGGGGCGCCGGGAAGATTGAAAAACTGTTTTTT. This codes for CSARDLAGGAGKIEKLFF. The chain is built from TRBV20-1 and TRBJ1-4; the match to TRBD1 covers 8 bases. CDR1 and CDR2 (germline): DFQATT, SNEGSKA (reference sequence). This CDR3 is built from 18 residues. The junction had 16 bases not matched to a gene; V was cut back by 0 bases and J by 7 bases.

The rearrangement links TRBV6-4 to TRBJ2-1; 9 positions agree with TRBD1. CDR1 MRHNA and CDR2 SNTAGT come from the germline V gene. The CDR3 runs 14 residues. J gave up 8 bases and V 3 bases, and 5 bases lay outside the gene matches. CDR3 in DNA: TGTGCCAGCAGTGAGACGGGACAGGGTTATGAGCAGTTCTTC. This encodes CASSETGQGYEQFF.

This clonotype occurred many times. The V gene is TRBV6-2 or TRBV6-3, the J gene TRBJ2-2; tentative D call: TRBD2 (5 bases). Trimming left V 3 bases short and J 1 base short, with 9 bases between. From germline, CDR1 is MNHEY and CDR2 SVGEGT. This CDR3 contains 15 residues. The CDR3 DNA reads TGTGCCAGCAGTTATGACGGGAAGAACACCGGGGAGCTGTTTTTT. Its protein is CASSYDGKNTGELFF.

A note on this clonotype: A much larger clone lies one base from this, so it may be a read error. The rearrangement links TRBV5-6 to TRBJ1-1; TRBD1 aligns across 7 bases. The CDR3 loop spans 13 amino acids. Germline CDR1 SGHDT, CDR2 YYEEEE. The V and J ends lost 0 bases and 9 bases, in that order; junction bases with no gene match: 5. CDR3 in amino acids: CASSLARGRKAFF. In DNA form, the CDR3 reads TGTGCCAGCAGCTTGGCCAGGGGGAGGAAAGCTTTCTTT.

At least ten counts were recorded for this clonotype. The rearrangement joins TRBV5-5 to TRBJ2-5, with no clear D. This CDR3 is built from 13 residues. Trimming took 0 bases from V and 1 from J, leaving 4 bases between them. From germline, CDR1 is SGHKS and CDR2 YYEKEE (reference sequence). As DNA, the CDR3 is TGTGCCAGCAGCTTGGAGGTCCAAGAGACCCAGTACTTC. Amino acid sequence: CASSLEVQETQYF.

The sample holds many counts of this clonotype. The chain carries TRBV20-1 and TRBJ1-1; TRBD1 is a possible D gene (6 bases). The CDR3 has 14 amino acids. The germline CDR1 and CDR2 sequences are DFQATT and SNEGSKA (reference sequence). V was trimmed by 6 bases and J by 0 bases, leaving 14 bases between them. CDR3 in DNA: TGCAGTGCGCAAGGGGGAGTGCTGAACACTGAAGCTTTCTTT. Translated, it gives CSAQGGVLNTEAFF.